A single T cell receptor beta chain is shown here with its context. This record belongs to a study of Ad26.COV2.S vaccination and SARS-CoV-2 variants. Study overall: COV1001, an Ad26.COV2.S trial, supplied this vaccine-arm donor.

The CDR3 spans 16 residues. Germline lookup yields CDR1 MDHEN and CDR2 SYDVKM. The V gene end was trimmed by 1 base and the J gene end by 7 bases; junction bases not matched to a gene: 10. Described treatment: about 20 received Ad26.COV2.S at low or high dose, single or two shots; 5 received placebo; per-sample allocation not given. Each sample was drawn 63 days after the first injection (of vaccine or placebo). Sequencing was performed with immunoSEQ multiplex PCR; in TCRdb, only in-frame clones are kept and a portion is missing. The sample has 350,000 to 500,000 clones, around 90% seen once. The clonotype comes from a person between 18 and 65 years old who received the Ad26.COV2.S COVID-19 vaccine or a placebo. This chain uses TRBV28 with TRBJ2-5; 9 bases line up with TRBD2. Material: peripheral blood, obtained in a trial of Ad26.COV2.S vaccine versus placebo. The CDR3 region is CASSLYPSSREGTQYF. CDR3 DNA sequence: TGTGCCAGCAGTTTATATCCCTCGTCGCGGGAGGGGACCCAGTACTTC.